This entry lists 4 T cell receptor beta chains sequenced from one sample in a study of T cells expressing NK-cell markers. TCRdb re-called the 5' RACE reads and shows each CDR3 protein once, DNA omitted. The table lists tens of thousands of distinct CDR3 sequences, with roughly 58% in the top ten. The sequenced material came from blood T cells: a sorted CD56 or NKG2C T cell subset, CD4+ or CD8+ T cells, or bulk PBMC T cells (not recorded which). These receptors originate from a man aged 18 to 69 in good health.

CDR3 in amino acids: CASSPRPGSNQPQHF. The chain carries TRBV5-6 and TRBJ1-5; TCRdb calls TRBD1, which cannot be checked without DNA. CDR3 size: 15 residues. In germline, CDR1 is SGHDT, CDR2 YYEEEE.

The J gene is TRBJ2-1, the V gene TRBV24-1; TCRdb proposes TRBD1, but this gene call is untestable without DNA. The CDR3 is made up of 18 amino acids. Germline V CDR1 and CDR2: KGHDR, SFDVKD. The CDR3 loop is CATSAPGRGFGSYNEQFF.

This sequence joins TRBV27 and TRBJ2-1; TCRdb outputs TRBD2, but without DNA this stays unchecked. Germline CDR1 is MNHEY and CDR2 is SMNVEV (reference sequence). The CDR3 runs 15 residues. CDR3 residues: CASSLYSGGYNEQFF.

The chain carries TRBV4-3 and TRBJ1-1; TCRdb proposes TRBD1, but this gene call is untestable without DNA. The CDR3 consists of 18 residues. Germline lookup yields CDR1 LGHNA and CDR2 YSLEER. CDR3 residues: CASSQGPGERRVNTEAFF.